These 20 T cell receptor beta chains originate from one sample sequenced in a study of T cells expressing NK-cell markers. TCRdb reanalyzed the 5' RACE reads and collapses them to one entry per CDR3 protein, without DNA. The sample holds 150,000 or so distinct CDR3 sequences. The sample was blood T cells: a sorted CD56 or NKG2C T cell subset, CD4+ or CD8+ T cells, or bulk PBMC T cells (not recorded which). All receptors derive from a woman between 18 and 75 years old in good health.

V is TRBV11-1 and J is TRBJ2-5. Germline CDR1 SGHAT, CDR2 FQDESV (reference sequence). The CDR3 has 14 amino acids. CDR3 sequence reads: CASSLGSVGETQYF. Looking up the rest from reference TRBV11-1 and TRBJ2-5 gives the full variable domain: EAEVAQSPRYKITEKSQAVAFWCDPISGHATLYWYRQILGQGPELLVQFQDESVVDDSQLPKDRFSAERLKGVDSTLKIQPAELGDSAMYLCASSLGSVGETQYFGPGTRLLVL.

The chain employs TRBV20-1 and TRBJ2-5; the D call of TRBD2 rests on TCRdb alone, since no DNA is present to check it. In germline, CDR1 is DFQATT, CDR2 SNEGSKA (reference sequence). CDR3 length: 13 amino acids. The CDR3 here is CSADGTLQETQYF.

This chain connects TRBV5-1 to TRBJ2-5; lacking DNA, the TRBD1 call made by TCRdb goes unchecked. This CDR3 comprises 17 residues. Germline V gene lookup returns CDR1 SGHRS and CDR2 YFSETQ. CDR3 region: CASKFGPGQGSSGTQYF. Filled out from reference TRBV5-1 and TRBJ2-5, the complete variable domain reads KAGVTQTPRYLIKTRGQQVTLSCSPISGHRSVSWYQQTPGQGLQFLFEYFSETQRNKGNFPGRFSGRQFSNSRSEMNVSTLELGDSALYLCASKFGPGQGSSGTQYFGPGTRLLVL.

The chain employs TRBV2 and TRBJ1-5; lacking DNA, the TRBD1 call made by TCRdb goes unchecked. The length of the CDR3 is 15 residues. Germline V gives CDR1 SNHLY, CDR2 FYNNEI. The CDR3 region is CASNPGGGSNQPQHF.

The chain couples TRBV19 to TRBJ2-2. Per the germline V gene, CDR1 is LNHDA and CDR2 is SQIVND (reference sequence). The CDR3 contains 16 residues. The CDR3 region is CASSPPVLIGTGELFF.

CDR3 amino acids: CASSQEGDSGGYTF. The gene calls are TRBV3-1 and TRBJ1-2. CDR1 is LGHDT, CDR2 YNNKEL, per germline (reference sequence). This CDR3 is built from 14 residues.

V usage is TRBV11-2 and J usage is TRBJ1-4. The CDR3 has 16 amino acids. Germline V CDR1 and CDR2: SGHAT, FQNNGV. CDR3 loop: CASSSHSSNYGEKLFF. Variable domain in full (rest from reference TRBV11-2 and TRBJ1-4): EAGVAQSPRYKIIEKRQSVAFWCNPISGHATLYWYQQILGQGPKLLIQFQNNGVVDDSQLPKDRFSAERLKGVDSTLKIQPAKLEDSAVYLCASSSHSSNYGEKLFFGSGTQLSVL.

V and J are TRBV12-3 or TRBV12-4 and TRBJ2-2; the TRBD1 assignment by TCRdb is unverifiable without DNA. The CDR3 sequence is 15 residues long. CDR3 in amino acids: CASSHATGNTGELFF.

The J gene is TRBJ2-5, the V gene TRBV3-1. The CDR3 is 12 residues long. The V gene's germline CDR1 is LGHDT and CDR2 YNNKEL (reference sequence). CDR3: CAVSTTQETQYF.

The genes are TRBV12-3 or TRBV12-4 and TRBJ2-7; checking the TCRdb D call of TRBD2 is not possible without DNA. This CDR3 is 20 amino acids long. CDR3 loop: CASSLGDRLVSGAGIYEQYF.

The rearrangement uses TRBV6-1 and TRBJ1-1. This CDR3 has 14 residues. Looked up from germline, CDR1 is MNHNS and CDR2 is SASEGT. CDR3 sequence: CASSGAFRGTEAFF.

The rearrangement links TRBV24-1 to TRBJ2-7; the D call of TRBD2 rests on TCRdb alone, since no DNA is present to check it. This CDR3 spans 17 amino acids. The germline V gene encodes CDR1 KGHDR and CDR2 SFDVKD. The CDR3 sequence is CATSDQTGTSGTYEQYF.

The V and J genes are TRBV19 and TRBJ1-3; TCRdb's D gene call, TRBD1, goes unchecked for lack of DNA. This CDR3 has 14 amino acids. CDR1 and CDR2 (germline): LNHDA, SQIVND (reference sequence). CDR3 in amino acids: CASNAGKSGNTIYF.

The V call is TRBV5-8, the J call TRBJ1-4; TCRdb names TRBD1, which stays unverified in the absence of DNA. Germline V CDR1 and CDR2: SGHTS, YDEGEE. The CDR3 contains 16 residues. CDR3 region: CASSSGRGRANEKLFF.

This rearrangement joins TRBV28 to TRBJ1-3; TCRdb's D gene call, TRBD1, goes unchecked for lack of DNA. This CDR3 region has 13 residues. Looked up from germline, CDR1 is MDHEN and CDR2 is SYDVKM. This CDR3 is CASSPGQLNTIYF.

The CDR3 reads CSAERGLASDNEQFF. The V and J genes are TRBV20-1 and TRBJ2-1; there is no DNA to check the TCRdb D call of TRBD2. Germline loops: CDR1 DFQATT, CDR2 SNEGSKA (reference sequence). The CDR3 has 15 amino acids.

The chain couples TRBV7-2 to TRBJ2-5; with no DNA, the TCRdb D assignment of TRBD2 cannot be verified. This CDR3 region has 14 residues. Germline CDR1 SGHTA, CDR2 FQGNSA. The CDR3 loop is CASSPGLAGGPGYF.

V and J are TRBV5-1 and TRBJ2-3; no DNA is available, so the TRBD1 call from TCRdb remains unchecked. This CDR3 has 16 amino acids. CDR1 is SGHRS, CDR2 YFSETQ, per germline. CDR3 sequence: CASSFRTGGPTDTQYF.

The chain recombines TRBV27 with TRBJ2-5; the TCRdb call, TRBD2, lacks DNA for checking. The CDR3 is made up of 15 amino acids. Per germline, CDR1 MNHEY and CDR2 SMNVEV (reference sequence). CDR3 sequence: CASKRTSGTQETQYF.

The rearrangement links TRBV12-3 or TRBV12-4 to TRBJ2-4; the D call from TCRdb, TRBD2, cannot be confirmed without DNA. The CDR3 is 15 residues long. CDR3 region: CASTHRGVAGNIQYF.